Below, 31 T cell receptor beta chains from the same sample are listed, as sequenced in a study of T cells after yellow fever vaccination. One entry per CDR3 protein results from TCRdb running MiXCR on the 5' RACE reads. The table shows about 110,000 distinct CDR3 sequences, with more than 7.5% occurring only once. The specimen was CD8+ T cells sorted from PBMCs, collected 45 days after the yellow fever booster vaccination. These receptor sequences come from a man aged 25-45 years who received the YFV17D yellow fever vaccine.

Many counts were recorded for this clonotype. The rearrangement joins TRBV27 to TRBJ2-2; the D is unclear. The CDR3 length is 14 residues. CDR1 is MNHEY, CDR2 SMNVEV, per germline (reference sequence). Trimming pared 7 bases from V and 5 bases from J, leaving 14 bases between. The CDR3 here is CASKLPVGTGELFF. The CDR3 coding sequence is TGTGCCAGCAAACTCCCGGTCGGGACCGGGGAGCTGTTTTTT.

At least ten counts were recorded for this clonotype. V and J are TRBV2 and TRBJ2-1; a weak D match, TRBD2 (6 bases). The CDR3 runs to 16 residues. Germline V lookup: CDR1 SNHLY, CDR2 FYNNEI. V was clipped by 4 bases and J by 3 bases, with 16 bases between them. The CDR3 protein is CASSVRGGNNYNEQFF. The CDR3 nucleotides are TGTGCCAGCAGTGTCCGGGGCGGGAACAACTACAATGAGCAGTTCTTC.

This clonotype showed up many times. This sequence joins TRBV29-1 and TRBJ2-7, with a possible D match to TRBD2 (5 bases). V lost 4 bases and J lost 4, with 11 bases in between. The germline V gene encodes CDR1 SQVTM and CDR2 ANQGSEA. The CDR3 length is 12 residues. CDR3: CSVVRDRYEQYF. CDR3 nucleotide sequence: TGCAGCGTTGTGAGGGATCGGTACGAGCAGTACTTC.

This clonotype was picked up many times. Lacking the conserved final phenylalanine or tryptophan, this CDR3 likely reflects a read error. The DNA is omitted, as the CDR3 cannot be located on it reliably, and the CDR3 follows TCRdb's listing. This chain connects TRBV2 to TRBJ2-1. Looked up from germline, CDR1 is SNHLY and CDR2 is FYNNEI. 9 amino acids form the CDR3, both terminal residues included. The CDR3 sequence: CASSPDSPV.

This clonotype has ten or more counts. This chain links TRBV9 with TRBJ2-1; D perhaps matches TRBD2 (5 bases). The germline V and J ends were trimmed by 0 bases and 0 bases, with 13 bases remaining between them. CDR3 length: 17 residues. Germline V gives CDR1 SGDLS, CDR2 YYNGEE. The CDR3 DNA is TGTGCCAGCAGCGTAGGGGAGAGGAAGAGCTCCTACAATGAGCAGTTCTTC. Its protein is CASSVGERKSSYNEQFF.

This clonotype was seen many times. This chain joins TRBV28 and TRBJ2-3, with D uncertain. Germline lookup yields CDR1 MDHEN and CDR2 SYDVKM. Deletions cut 6 bases from V and 1 base from J, with 5 bases between. The CDR3 is 12 amino acids. In DNA form, the CDR3 reads TGTGCCAGCAGAGAGGGCACAGATACGCAGTATTTT. This gives the protein CASREGTDTQYF.

This clonotype was detected a few times. This chain links TRBV6-4 with TRBJ1-2; 8 bases align to TRBD1. V trimming: 0 bases; J trimming: 8 bases; junction bases outside the gene matches: 8. The CDR3 totals 15 residues. Per the germline V gene, CDR1 is MRHNA and CDR2 is SNTAGT. The CDR3 spells CASSDSYRGTQGYTF. For the CDR3, the DNA is TGTGCCAGCAGTGACTCTTACAGGGGGACTCAAGGCTACACCTTC.

This clonotype appeared many times. The V and J genes are TRBV20-1 and TRBJ1-1, with a possible D match to TRBD1 (5 bases). V was cut by 0 bases and J by 2 bases, with 10 bases left in between. The CDR3 contains 14 residues. Germline CDR1 reads DFQATT; CDR2 reads SNEGSKA (reference sequence). CDR3 bases: TGCAGTGCTAGAGATTGGGGGAAAAACACTGAAGCTTTCTTT. Its protein product is CSARDWGKNTEAFF.

This clonotype was recorded many times. J is TRBJ2-2 and V is TRBV29-1; no firm D call. This CDR3 contains 13 residues. Germline-derived CDR1 and CDR2 are SQVTM and ANQGSEA. The V end was cut by 0 bases, the J end by 4 bases, with 6 bases between. The CDR3 is CSVEEHSTGELFF. CDR3 DNA: TGCAGCGTTGAAGAGCACAGCACCGGGGAGCTGTTTTTT.

The rearrangement links TRBV19 to TRBJ2-1; TRBD2 agrees at 9 bases. Germline V gene data show CDR1 as LNHDA and CDR2 as SQIVND (reference sequence). The V gene end was trimmed by 5 bases and the J gene end by 3 bases; junction bases not matched to a gene: 8. CDR3 length equals 16 residues. The CDR3 region is CASSLRTSDYYNEQFF. The CDR3 DNA follows: TGTGCCAGTAGTCTCCGGACTAGCGACTACTACAATGAGCAGTTCTTC.

This clonotype was recorded many times. The chain couples TRBV13 to TRBJ1-5; 8 nucleotides match TRBD1. The V segment lost 4 bases and the J segment 6 bases; nucleotides outside the gene matches: 11. Germline-derived CDR1 and CDR2 are PRHDT and FYEKMQ (reference sequence). The length of the CDR3 is 16 residues. CDR3 nucleotide sequence: TGTGCCAGCAGCTCCTCTAGGACAGGGTTGGGTCAGCCCCAGCATTTT. This sequence encodes CASSSSRTGLGQPQHF.

The J gene is TRBJ1-1, the V gene TRBV3-1; D gene uncertain. Trimming left V 0 bases short and J 0 bases short, with 11 bases between. Germline CDR1 LGHDT, CDR2 YNNKEL (reference sequence). This CDR3 has 16 amino acids. The CDR3 loop is CASSQEAGWLNTEAFF. The CDR3 DNA reads TGTGCCAGCAGCCAAGAGGCGGGCTGGCTGAACACTGAAGCTTTCTTT.

This clonotype was seen at least ten times. The chain uses TRBV7-2 and TRBJ2-1, with TRBD1 as a possible D gene (5 bases). This CDR3 has 17 residues. Germline V gene lookup returns CDR1 SGHTA and CDR2 FQGNSA. With 1 base removed from V and 8 bases from J, the gap between germline ends came to 21 bases. The CDR3 DNA is TGTGCCAGCAGCTTAGTTTCTTTTGGGGCCTCTTTCGATGAGCAGTTCTTC. Protein: CASSLVSFGASFDEQFF. The variable domain in full, with the rest retrieved from reference TRBV7-2 and TRBJ2-1, is GAGVSQSPSNKVTEKGKDVELRCDPISGHTALYWYRQSLGQGLEFLIYFQGNSAPDKSGLPSDRFSAERTGGSVSTLTIQRTQQEDSAVYLCASSLVSFGASFDEQFFGPGTRLTVL.

This clonotype was seen a handful of times. The chain carries TRBV7-9 and TRBJ1-2, with D perhaps matching TRBD1 (6 bases). Germline V CDR1 and CDR2: SEHNR, FQNEAQ (reference sequence). The CDR3 runs to 14 residues. The V gene lost 5 bases and the J gene lost 2 bases, with 12 bases spanning the gap. The CDR3 here is CASSRGHLNYGYTF. CDR3 nucleotide sequence: TGTGCCAGCAGCCGGGGACATCTAAACTATGGCTACACCTTC.

This clonotype was detected ten times or more. The chain recombines TRBV20-1 with TRBJ2-7, with TRBD2 as a possible D gene (6 bases). The CDR3 covers 15 residues. V was trimmed by 6 bases and J by 2 bases, leaving 20 bases between them. Germline V gives CDR1 DFQATT, CDR2 SNEGSKA (reference sequence). Here the CDR3 DNA reads TGCAGTGCCACCGGAGGGACGGAATCTGCCTACGAGCAGTACTTC. Protein product: CSATGGTESAYEQYF.

This clonotype occurred a few times. The chain links TRBV5-1 to TRBJ2-5; weak D call: TRBD1 (6 bases). V was cut by 0 bases and J by 2 bases, with 11 bases left in between. CDR1 is SGHRS, CDR2 YFSETQ, per germline. This CDR3 comprises 15 residues. The CDR3, as DNA: TGCGCCAGCAGCTTGGTCCCGACAGGACAAGAGACCCAGTACTTC. Translation: CASSLVPTGQETQYF.

In this sample, this clonotype turned up a few times. The chain employs TRBV21-1 and TRBJ1-5; TRBD1, the D gene given by the table, was not confirmed from the DNA. TRBV21-1 is a pseudogene. This CDR3 is built from 18 residues. DNA for the CDR3: TGTGCCAGCAGCAAGGATGACAGGGGGGGACATAGCAATCAGCCCCAGCATTTT. This codes for CASSKDDRGGHSNQPQHF.

This clonotype was recorded a few times. The chain recombines TRBV7-2 with TRBJ2-6; the D gene is possibly TRBD1 (5 bases). The germline V and J ends were trimmed by 1 base and 2 bases, with 9 bases remaining between them. The CDR3 extends over 16 amino acids. Germline CDR1 reads SGHTA; CDR2 reads FQGNSA. The CDR3 here is CASSLEGRAGANVLTF. CDR3 nucleotides: TGTGCCAGCAGCTTAGAAGGCAGGGCTGGGGCCAACGTCCTGACTTTC. Using reference TRBV7-2 and TRBJ2-6 for the parts outside the CDR3, the full variable domain is GAGVSQSPSNKVTEKGKDVELRCDPISGHTALYWYRQSLGQGLEFLIYFQGNSAPDKSGLPSDRFSAERTGGSVSTLTIQRTQQEDSAVYLCASSLEGRAGANVLTFGAGSRLTVL.

This clonotype was detected many times. The chain is built from TRBV14 and TRBJ2-3; D possibly corresponds to TRBD1 (6 bases). The V gene's germline CDR1 is SGHDN and CDR2 FVKESK. V lost 5 bases, J lost 3 bases, and 18 bases lay in between. CDR3 length equals 16 residues. This chain's CDR3 is CASSKGGEGTTDTQYF. Here the CDR3 DNA reads TGTGCCAGCAGCAAAGGGGGAGAAGGGACGACAGATACGCAGTATTTT.

In its sample, this clonotype was seen a few times. V is TRBV15 and J is TRBJ1-2; 9 bases match TRBD1. The CDR3 covers 14 residues. Germline V CDR1 and CDR2: LNHNV, YYDKDF (reference sequence). Trimming removed 5 bases from V and 4 bases from J; junction bases left unmatched: 5. CDR3 region: CATSGDRAGYGYTF. Here the CDR3 DNA reads TGTGCCACCAGCGGGGACAGGGCCGGCTATGGCTACACCTTC.

This clonotype was seen many times. The gene calls are TRBV5-5 and TRBJ1-5; D gene unclear. Trimming stripped 10 bases from V and 0 bases from J, with 17 bases between. The germline CDR1 and CDR2 sequences are SGHKS and YYEKEE (reference sequence). The CDR3 has 15 residues. CDR3 sequence: CASFDRLYSNQPQHF. The CDR3 DNA reads as TGTGCCTCCTTTGACCGGCTCTATAGCAATCAGCCCCAGCATTTT.

The genes are TRBV7-9 and TRBJ2-1; D remains ambiguous. V shed 6 bases and J shed 4 bases, with 10 bases lying between them. Germline CDR1 and CDR2: SEHNR and FQNEAQ (reference sequence). This CDR3 contains 13 residues. DNA of the CDR3: TGTGCCAGCAGTCCAAGTTTTTACAATGAGCAGTTCTTC. This encodes CASSPSFYNEQFF.

Many counts were recorded for this clonotype. The gene calls are TRBV27 and TRBJ2-3; D remains ambiguous. V lost 5 bases to trimming and J lost 0 bases, with 9 bases between them. Germline V gives CDR1 MNHEY, CDR2 SMNVEV (reference sequence). CDR3 length equals 14 residues. CDR3 amino acids: CASSLQTSTDTQYF. The CDR3 DNA is TGTGCCAGCAGTCTTCAGACAAGCACAGATACGCAGTATTTT.

This clonotype has at least ten counts. The rearrangement uses TRBV29-1 and TRBJ2-1; 9 nucleotides agree with TRBD2. J gave up 9 bases and V 7 bases, and 13 bases lay outside the gene matches. This CDR3 is 14 amino acids long. Germline loops: CDR1 SQVTM, CDR2 ANQGSEA. In DNA form, the CDR3 reads TGCAGCGAATTTAGCGGGAGCGGAATGGGTGAGCAGTTCTTC. It specifies CSEFSGSGMGEQFF.

Many counts were recorded for this clonotype. The rearrangement joins TRBV10-3 to TRBJ1-3; D remains ambiguous. CDR1 and CDR2 (germline): ENHRY, SYGVKD. V lost 2 bases, J lost 3 bases, and 14 bases lay in between. The CDR3 totals 16 residues. In DNA, the CDR3 is TGTGCCATCAGTGAGCCTTCCGACCCGCGTGGAAACACCATATATTTT. It codes for CAISEPSDPRGNTIYF.

This clonotype was picked up many times. The chain has TRBV7-9 and TRBJ1-2, with unresolved D. Trimming stripped 1 base from V and 2 bases from J, with 5 bases between. Germline values: CDR1 SEHNR, CDR2 FQNEAQ (reference sequence). The CDR3 is 13 residues long. CDR3 region: CASSLEINYGYTF. The DNA of the CDR3 is TGTGCCAGCAGCTTAGAAATCAACTATGGCTACACCTTC. The full variable domain, in which reference TRBV7-9 and TRBJ1-2 provide the parts outside the CDR3, is DTGVSQNPRHKITKRGQNVTFRCDPISEHNRLYWYRQTLGQGPEFLTYFQNEAQLEKSRLLSDRFSAERPKGSFSTLEIQRTEQGDSAMYLCASSLEINYGYTFGSGTRLTVV.

This clonotype has a handful of counts. The V and J genes are TRBV28 and TRBJ2-3, with TRBD2 matching 14 bases. The CDR3 has 16 amino acids. With 8 bases clipped from V and 4 bases from J, the junction kept 8 bases outside the gene matches. Germline V gene lookup returns CDR1 MDHEN and CDR2 SYDVKM. This chain's CDR3 is CASRGTSGRVADTQYF. DNA of the CDR3: TGTGCCAGCCGAGGGACTAGCGGGAGAGTCGCAGATACGCAGTATTTT.

The chain has TRBV30 and TRBJ2-2, with 10 bases fitting TRBD2. Germline CDR1 and CDR2: GTSNPN and SVGIG (reference sequence). The trim removed 8 bases at V and 6 bases at J, leaving 24 bases unmatched. The CDR3 has 19 residues. CDR3 DNA: TGTGCCCGGGTGGCCCCAGAGCCCACTAGCGGGGAGACACCCGGGGAGCTGTTTTTT. It yields the protein CARVAPEPTSGETPGELFF. The full variable domain, with the rest looked up from reference TRBV30 and TRBJ2-2, is SQTIHQWPATLVQPVGSPLSLECTVEGTSNPNLYWYRQAAGRGLQLLFYSVGIGQISSEVPQNLSASRPQDRQFILSSKKLLLSDSGFYLCARVAPEPTSGETPGELFFGEGSRLTVL.

This clonotype was counted a single time. This sequence may be a read error, since a much larger clone differs from it by one base. The chain combines TRBV7-9 with TRBJ2-5; perhaps TRBD1 as D (5 bases). The length of the CDR3 is 14 residues. V was pared by 4 bases and J by 5 bases, with 14 bases between. Germline CDR1 SEHNR, CDR2 FQNEAQ (reference sequence). The DNA for the CDR3 is TGTGCCAGCAGCTCGCAGGGTGCTTGTGAGACCCAGTACTTC. Encoded protein: CASSSQGACETQYF. Supplemented by reference TRBV7-9 and TRBJ2-5, the full variable domain reads DTGVSQNPRHKITKRGQNVTFRCDPISEHNRLYWYRQTLGQGPEFLTYFQNEAQLEKSRLLSDRFSAERPKGSFSTLEIQRTEQGDSAMYLCASSSQGACETQYFGPGTRLLVL.

The J gene is TRBJ2-1, the V gene TRBV2; 7 bases agree with TRBD2. V shed 10 bases and J 5 bases; nucleotides not matched to a gene: 14. CDR3 length equals 15 residues. Looked up from germline, CDR1 is SNHLY and CDR2 is FYNNEI. For the CDR3, the DNA is TGTGCCACCAACCATGAGAGCGGGAATAACAATGAGCAGTTCTTC. This codes for CATNHESGNNNEQFF.

This clonotype has just a few counts. This chain joins TRBV18 and TRBJ1-1; D is possibly TRBD1 (5 bases). CDR3 length: 16 residues. Trimming removed 6 bases at V and 0 bases at J, with 17 bases between. CDR1 and CDR2 (germline): KGHSH, LQKENI. The CDR3 region is CASSWDGLMMNTEAFF. The CDR3 DNA follows: TGTGCCAGCTCCTGGGACGGATTGATGATGAACACTGAAGCTTTCTTT.